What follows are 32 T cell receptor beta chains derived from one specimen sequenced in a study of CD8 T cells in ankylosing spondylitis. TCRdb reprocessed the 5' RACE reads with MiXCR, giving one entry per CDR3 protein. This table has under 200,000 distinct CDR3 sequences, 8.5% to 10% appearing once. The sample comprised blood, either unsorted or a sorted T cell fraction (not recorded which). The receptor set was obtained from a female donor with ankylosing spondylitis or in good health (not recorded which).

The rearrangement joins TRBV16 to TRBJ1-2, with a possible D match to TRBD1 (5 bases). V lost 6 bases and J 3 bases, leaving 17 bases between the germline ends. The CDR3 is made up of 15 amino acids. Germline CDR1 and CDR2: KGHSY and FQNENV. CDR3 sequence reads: CASSLIEQGHYGYTF. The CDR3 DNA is TGTGCCAGCAGTCTGATCGAGCAGGGCCACTATGGCTACACCTTC.

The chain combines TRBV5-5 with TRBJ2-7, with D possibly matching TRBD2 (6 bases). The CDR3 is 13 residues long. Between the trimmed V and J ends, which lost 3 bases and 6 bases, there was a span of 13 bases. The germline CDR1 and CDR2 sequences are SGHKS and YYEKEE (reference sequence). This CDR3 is CASSSPGTFEQYF. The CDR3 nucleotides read TGTGCCAGCAGCTCACCAGGGACTTTCGAGCAGTACTTC.

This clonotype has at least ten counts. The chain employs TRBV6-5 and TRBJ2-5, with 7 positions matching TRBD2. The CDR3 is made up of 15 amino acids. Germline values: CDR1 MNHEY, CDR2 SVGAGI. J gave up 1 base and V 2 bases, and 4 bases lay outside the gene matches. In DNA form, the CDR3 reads TGTGCCAGCAGTTACGCCGGGGGGACCCAAGAGACCCAGTACTTC. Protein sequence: CASSYAGGTQETQYF.

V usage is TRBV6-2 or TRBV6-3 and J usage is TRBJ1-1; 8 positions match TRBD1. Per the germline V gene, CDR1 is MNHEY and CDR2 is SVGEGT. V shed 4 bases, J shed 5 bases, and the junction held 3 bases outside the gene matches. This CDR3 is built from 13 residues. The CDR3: CASSWDRRTEAFF. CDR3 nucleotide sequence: TGTGCCAGCAGTTGGGACAGGAGGACTGAAGCTTTCTTT.

The CDR3 DNA follows: TGTGCTAGTGGTTTGGCTTACAGGGATGGTGAAAAACTGTTTTTT. Translated: CASGLAYRDGEKLFF. The J gene is TRBJ1-4, the V gene TRBV12-5, with D possibly TRBD1 on 6 matching bases. This CDR3 contains 15 residues. V was pared by 1 base and J by 7 bases, with 13 bases between. Germline V gene sequence: CDR1 LGHNT, CDR2 FRNRAP. The full variable domain, rest sourced from reference TRBV12-5 and TRBJ1-4, is DARVTQTPRHKVTEMGQEVTMRCQPILGHNTVFWYRQTMMQGLELLAYFRNRAPLDDSGMPKDRFSAEMPDATLATLKIQPSEPRDSAVYFCASGLAYRDGEKLFFGSGTQLSVL.

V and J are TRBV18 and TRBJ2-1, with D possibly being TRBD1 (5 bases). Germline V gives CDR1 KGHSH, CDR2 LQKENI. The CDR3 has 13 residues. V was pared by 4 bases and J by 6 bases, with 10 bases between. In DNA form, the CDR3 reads TGTGCCAGCTCACAACTTGGGGCCAATGAGCAGTTCTTC. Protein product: CASSQLGANEQFF.

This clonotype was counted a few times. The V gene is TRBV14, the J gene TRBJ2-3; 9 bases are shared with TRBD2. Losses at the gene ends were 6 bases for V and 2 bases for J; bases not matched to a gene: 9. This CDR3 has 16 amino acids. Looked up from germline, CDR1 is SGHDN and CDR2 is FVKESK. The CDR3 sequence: CASSHPSGRTTDTQYF. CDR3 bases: TGTGCCAGCAGTCACCCCAGCGGGAGGACCACAGATACGCAGTATTTT.

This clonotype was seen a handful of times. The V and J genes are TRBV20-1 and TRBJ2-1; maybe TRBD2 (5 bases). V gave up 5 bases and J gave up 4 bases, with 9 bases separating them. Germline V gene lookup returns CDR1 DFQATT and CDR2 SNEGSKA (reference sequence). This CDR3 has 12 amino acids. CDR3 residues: CSAPSGYNEQFF. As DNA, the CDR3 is TGCAGTGCTCCGAGCGGTTACAATGAGCAGTTCTTC.

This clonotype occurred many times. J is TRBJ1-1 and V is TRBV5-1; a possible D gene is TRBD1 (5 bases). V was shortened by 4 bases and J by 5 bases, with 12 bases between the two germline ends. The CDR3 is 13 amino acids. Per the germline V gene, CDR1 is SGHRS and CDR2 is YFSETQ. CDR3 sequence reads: CASSQDTGTEAFF. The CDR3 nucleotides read TGCGCCAGCAGCCAGGACACGGGGACTGAAGCTTTCTTT.

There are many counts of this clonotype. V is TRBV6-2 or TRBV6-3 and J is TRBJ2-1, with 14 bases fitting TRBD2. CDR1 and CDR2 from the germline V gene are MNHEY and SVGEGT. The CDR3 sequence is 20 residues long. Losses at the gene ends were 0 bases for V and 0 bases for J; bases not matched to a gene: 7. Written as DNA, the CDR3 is TGTGCCAGCAGTTACTCGAGACTAGCGGGAGGGTTAAGCTCCTACAATGAGCAGTTCTTC. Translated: CASSYSRLAGGLSSYNEQFF.

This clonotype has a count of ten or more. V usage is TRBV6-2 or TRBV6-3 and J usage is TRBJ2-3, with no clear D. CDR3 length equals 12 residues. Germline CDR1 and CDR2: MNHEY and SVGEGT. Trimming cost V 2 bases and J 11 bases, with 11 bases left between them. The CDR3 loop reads CASSYSARLQYF. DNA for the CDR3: TGTGCCAGCAGTTACAGTGCTCGGCTGCAGTATTTT.

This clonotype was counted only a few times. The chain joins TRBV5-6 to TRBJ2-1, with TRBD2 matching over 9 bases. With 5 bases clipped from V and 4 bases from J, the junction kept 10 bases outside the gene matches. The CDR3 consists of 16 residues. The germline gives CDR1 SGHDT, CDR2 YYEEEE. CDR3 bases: TGTGCCAGCAGGGGGATAGCGGGAGTCACATACAATGAGCAGTTCTTC. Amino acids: CASRGIAGVTYNEQFF.

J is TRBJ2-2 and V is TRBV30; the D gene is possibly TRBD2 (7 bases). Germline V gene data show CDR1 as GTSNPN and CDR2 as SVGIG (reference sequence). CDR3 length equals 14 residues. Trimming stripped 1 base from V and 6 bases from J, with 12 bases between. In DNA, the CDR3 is TGTGCCTGGAGTGGGGAGGGGGGCTCCGGGGAGCTGTTTTTT. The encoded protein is CAWSGEGGSGELFF.

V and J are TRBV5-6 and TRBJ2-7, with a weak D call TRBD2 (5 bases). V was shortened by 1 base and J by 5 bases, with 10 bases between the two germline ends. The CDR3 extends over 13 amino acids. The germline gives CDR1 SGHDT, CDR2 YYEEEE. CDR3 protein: CASSLIGINEQYF. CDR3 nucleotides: TGTGCCAGCAGCTTGATCGGGATCAACGAGCAGTACTTC.

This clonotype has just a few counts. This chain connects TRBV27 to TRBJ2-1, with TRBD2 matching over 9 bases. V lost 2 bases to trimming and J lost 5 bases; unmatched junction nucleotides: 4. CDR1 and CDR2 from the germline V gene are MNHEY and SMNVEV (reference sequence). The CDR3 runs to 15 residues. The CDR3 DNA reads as TGTGCCAGCAGTTTAGCGGGAGGGCGCCACAATGAGCAGTTCTTC. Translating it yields CASSLAGGRHNEQFF.

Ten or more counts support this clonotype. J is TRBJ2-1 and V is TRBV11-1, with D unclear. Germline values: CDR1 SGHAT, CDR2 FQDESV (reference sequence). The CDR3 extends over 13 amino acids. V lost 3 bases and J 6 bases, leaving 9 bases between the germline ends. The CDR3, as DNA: TGTGCCAGCAGCTTTCGGAACGTCAATGAGCAGTTCTTC. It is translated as CASSFRNVNEQFF.

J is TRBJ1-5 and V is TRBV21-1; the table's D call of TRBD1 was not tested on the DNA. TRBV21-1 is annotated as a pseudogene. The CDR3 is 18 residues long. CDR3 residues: CASSKGGTGSLGNQPQHF. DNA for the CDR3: TGTGCCAGCAGCAAAGGGGGGACAGGGTCACTCGGCAATCAGCCCCAGCATTTT.

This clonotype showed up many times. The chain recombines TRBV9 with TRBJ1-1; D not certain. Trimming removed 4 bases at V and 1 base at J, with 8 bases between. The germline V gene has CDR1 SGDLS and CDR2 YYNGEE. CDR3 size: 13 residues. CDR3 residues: CASSREANTEAFF. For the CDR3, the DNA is TGTGCCAGCAGCCGGGAGGCGAACACTGAAGCTTTCTTT.

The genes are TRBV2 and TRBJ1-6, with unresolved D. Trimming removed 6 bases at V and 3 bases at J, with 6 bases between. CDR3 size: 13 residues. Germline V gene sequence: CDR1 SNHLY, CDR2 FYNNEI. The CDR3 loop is CASRDLYNSPLHF. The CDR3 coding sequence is TGTGCCAGCAGAGACCTCTATAATTCACCCCTCCACTTT.

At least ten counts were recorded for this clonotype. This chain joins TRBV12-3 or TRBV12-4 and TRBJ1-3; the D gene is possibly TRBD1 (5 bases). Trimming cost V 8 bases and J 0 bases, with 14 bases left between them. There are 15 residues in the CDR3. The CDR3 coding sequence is TGTGCCAGCGTATCGGGACGACCCTCTGGAAACACCATATATTTT. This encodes CASVSGRPSGNTIYF.

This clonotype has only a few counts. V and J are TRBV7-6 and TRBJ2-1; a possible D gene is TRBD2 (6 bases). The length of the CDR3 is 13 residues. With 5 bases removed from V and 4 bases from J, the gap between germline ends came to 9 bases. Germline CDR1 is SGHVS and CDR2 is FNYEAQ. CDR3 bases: TGTGCCAGCAGCAGACTAGAATACAATGAGCAGTTCTTC. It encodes CASSRLEYNEQFF.

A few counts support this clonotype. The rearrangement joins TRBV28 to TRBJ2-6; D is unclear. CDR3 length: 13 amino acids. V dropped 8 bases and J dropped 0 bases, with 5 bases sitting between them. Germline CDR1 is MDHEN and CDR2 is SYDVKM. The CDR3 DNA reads TGTGCCAGCTCATTCTCTGGGGCCAACGTCCTGACTTTC. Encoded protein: CASSFSGANVLTF.

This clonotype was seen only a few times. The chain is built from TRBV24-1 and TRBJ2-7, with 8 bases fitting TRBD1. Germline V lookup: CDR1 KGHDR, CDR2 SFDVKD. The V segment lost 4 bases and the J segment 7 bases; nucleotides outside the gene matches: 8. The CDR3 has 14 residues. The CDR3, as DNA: TGTGCCACCAGTGACCCGGACAGGGACCGAGAGCAGTACTTC. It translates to CATSDPDRDREQYF.

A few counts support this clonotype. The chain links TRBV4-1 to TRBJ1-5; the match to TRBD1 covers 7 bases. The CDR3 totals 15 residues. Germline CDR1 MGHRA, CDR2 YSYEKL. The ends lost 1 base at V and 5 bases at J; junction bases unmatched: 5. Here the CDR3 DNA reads TGCGCCAGCAGCCAAGGGCCAGGGGGGGATCAGCCCCAGCATTTT. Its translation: CASSQGPGGDQPQHF.

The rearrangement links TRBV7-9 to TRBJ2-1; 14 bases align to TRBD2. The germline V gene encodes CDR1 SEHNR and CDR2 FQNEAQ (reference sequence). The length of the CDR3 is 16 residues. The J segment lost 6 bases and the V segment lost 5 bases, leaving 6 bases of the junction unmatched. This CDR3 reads CASSHSGTSGSNEQFF. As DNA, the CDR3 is TGTGCCAGCAGCCACTCCGGGACTAGCGGGAGCAATGAGCAGTTCTTC.

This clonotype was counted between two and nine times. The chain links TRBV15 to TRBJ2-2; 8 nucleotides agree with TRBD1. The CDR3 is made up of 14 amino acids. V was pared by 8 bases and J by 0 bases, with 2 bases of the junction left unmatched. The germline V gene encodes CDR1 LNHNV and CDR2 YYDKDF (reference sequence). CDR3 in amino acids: CATGQGSNTGELFF. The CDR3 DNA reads TGTGCCACCGGACAGGGTTCGAACACCGGGGAGCTGTTTTTT.

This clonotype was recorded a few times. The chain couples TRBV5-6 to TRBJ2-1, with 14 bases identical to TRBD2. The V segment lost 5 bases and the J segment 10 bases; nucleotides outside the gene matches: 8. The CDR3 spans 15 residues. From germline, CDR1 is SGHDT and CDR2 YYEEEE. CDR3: CASRERLAGGYEQFF. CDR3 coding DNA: TGTGCCAGCAGAGAGAGACTAGCGGGAGGGTACGAGCAGTTCTTC.

The CDR3 region has the DNA TGTGCCAGCAGCTTAGGCCCGGGGGGCATTCAGTACTTC. Protein product: CASSLGPGGIQYF. The chain is built from TRBV7-6 and TRBJ2-4; the match to TRBD2 covers 7 bases. There are 13 residues in the CDR3. The junction had 3 bases not matched to a gene; V was cut back by 1 base and J by 9 bases. The germline V gene has CDR1 SGHVS and CDR2 FNYEAQ.

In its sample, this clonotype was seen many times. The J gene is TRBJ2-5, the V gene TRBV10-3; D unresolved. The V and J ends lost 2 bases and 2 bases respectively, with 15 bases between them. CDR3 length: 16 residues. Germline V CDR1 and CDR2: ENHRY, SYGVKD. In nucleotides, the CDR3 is TGTGCCATCAGTGAGCCAGAAGAGCGAAGTCAAGAGACCCAGTACTTC. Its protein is CAISEPEERSQETQYF.

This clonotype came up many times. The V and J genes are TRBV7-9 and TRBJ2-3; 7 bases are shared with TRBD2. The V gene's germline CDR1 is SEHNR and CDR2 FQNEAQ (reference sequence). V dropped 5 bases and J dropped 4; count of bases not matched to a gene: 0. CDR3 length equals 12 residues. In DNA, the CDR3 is TGTGCCAGCAGCGGGGGGGCAGATACGCAGTATTTT. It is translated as CASSGGADTQYF.

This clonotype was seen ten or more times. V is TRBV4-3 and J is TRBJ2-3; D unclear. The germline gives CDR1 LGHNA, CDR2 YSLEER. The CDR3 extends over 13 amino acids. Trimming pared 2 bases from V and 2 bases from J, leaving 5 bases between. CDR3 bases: TGCGCCAGCAGCCAAATCTCCACAGATACGCAGTATTTT. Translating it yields CASSQISTDTQYF.

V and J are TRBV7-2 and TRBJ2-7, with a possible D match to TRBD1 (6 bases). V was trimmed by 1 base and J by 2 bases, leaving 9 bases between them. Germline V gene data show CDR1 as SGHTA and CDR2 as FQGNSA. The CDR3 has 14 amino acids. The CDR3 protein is CASSLGPGAYEQYF. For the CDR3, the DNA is TGTGCCAGCAGCTTAGGCCCAGGGGCCTACGAGCAGTACTTC.